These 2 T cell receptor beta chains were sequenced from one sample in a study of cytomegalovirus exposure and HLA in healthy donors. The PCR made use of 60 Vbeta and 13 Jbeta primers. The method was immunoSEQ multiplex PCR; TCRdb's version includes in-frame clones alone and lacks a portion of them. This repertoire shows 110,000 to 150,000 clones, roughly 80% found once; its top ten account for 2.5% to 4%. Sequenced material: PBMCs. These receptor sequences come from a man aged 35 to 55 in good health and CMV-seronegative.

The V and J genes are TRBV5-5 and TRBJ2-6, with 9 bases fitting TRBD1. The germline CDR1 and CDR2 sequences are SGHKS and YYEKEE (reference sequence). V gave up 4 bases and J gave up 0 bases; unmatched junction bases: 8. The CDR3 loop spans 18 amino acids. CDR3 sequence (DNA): TGTGCCAGCAGCCCCCGGGACAGGGTCATCTCTGGGGCCAACGTCCTGACTTTC. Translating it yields CASSPRDRVISGANVLTF.

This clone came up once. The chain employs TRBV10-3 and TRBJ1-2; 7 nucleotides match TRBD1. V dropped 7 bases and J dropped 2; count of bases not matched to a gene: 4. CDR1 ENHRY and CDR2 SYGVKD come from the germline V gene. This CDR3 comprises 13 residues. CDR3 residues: CAIKTGVNYGYTF. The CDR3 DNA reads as TGTGCCATCAAAACAGGGGTCAACTATGGCTACACCTTC.